This T cell receptor beta chain was observed in a study of human T cells and chemical hapten exposure. Study information: Patients, mostly women, had alopecia areata, alopecia totalis or alopecia universalis.

The CDR3 length is 13 residues. V was pared by 5 bases and J by 3 bases, with 11 bases between. Germline loops: CDR1 SGHAT, CDR2 FQDESV (reference sequence). Individual cDNA molecules each carried unique molecular identifiers attached by the library. TCRdb re-called the RACE reads with MiXCR, one entry per CDR3 protein. The profile shows tens of thousands of distinct CDR3 sequences, roughly an eighth of them singletons. Time point indicated: patch test 3, about 24 weeks after DPC sensitization. The treatment denotes: therapeutic diphenylcyclopropenone sensitization with weekly scalp DPC. Suited to DPC and affected by alopecia, the donors ranged from 18 to 70 years old. This clonotype turned up a few times. Its target is unknown. Regarding the study as a whole: Counts of expanded TCRs at PT1 were positively correlated with patch test score.

This receptor was taken from a man aged 25 to 40 with alopecia areata. Some clones in this sample may be carry-over from other donors' samples. The sample in question was whole blood, obtained in connection with sensitization to the hapten diphenylcyclopropenone (DPC). The V and J genes are TRBV11-1 and TRBJ2-7, with D possibly being TRBD1 or TRBD2 (5 bases each). The CDR3 sequence: CASSRDQVYEQYF. DNA for the CDR3: TGTGCCAGCAGCCGGGACCAGGTCTACGAGCAGTACTTC.